The 23 T cell receptor beta chains given below trace back to one sample, sequenced in a study of regulatory T cells in long-lasting Graves disease. Time point described: persistent/refractory GD, antithyroid drugs over 5 years with positive TRAb. PBMCs were the source of the RNA used for TCR sequencing. Arm-PCR of CDR3 regions and iRepertoire HTBI primers were the basis on which TCR beta libraries were built. In TCRdb, the multiplex PCR reads were re-called with MiXCR into one record per CDR3 protein. The table lists fewer than 550,000 distinct CDR3 sequences, 20% to 25% of them singletons. The sequencing used peripheral blood mononuclear cells (PBMCs), collected when the disease was refractory, from a patient treated with antithyroid drugs. These receptors all stem from a female donor with Graves disease.

This clonotype was recorded many times. The rearrangement links TRBV28 to TRBJ1-1; TRBD1 matches at 7 bases. There are 12 residues in the CDR3. Germline CDR1 reads MDHEN; CDR2 reads SYDVKM. The V and J ends lost 2 bases and 8 bases, in that order; junction bases with no gene match: 2. As DNA, the CDR3 is TGTGCCAGCAGTTTAGACAGGGACGAAGCTTTCTTT. Its protein product is CASSLDRDEAFF. Full variable domain (rest looked up from reference TRBV28 and TRBJ1-1): DVKVTQSSRYLVKRTGEKVFLECVQDMDHENMFWYRQDPGLGLRLIYFSYDVKMKEKGDIPEGYSVSREKKERFSLILESASTNQTSMYLCASSLDRDEAFFGQGTRLTVV.

The chain is built from TRBV7-9 and TRBJ2-7; 9 bases agree with TRBD2. Per the germline V gene, CDR1 is SEHNR and CDR2 is FQNEAQ (reference sequence). The V gene end was trimmed by 4 bases and the J gene end by 1 base; junction bases not matched to a gene: 5. The CDR3 extends over 15 amino acids. CDR3 sequence: CASSSLAGVSYEQYF. The CDR3 DNA reads as TGTGCCAGCAGCTCCTTAGCGGGAGTGTCCTACGAGCAGTACTTC.

This clonotype was counted a few times. The CDR3 nucleotides read TGTGCCAGCAGCGAAGGGTTTGCTAATGAAAAACTGTTTTTT. This translates into CASSEGFANEKLFF. The J gene is TRBJ1-4, the V gene TRBV9, with D unresolved. The CDR3 has 14 amino acids. V was cut by 3 bases and J by 3 bases, with 9 bases left in between. The germline CDR1 and CDR2 sequences are SGDLS and YYNGEE.

This clonotype has just a few counts. The V call is TRBV20-1, the J call TRBJ1-3; a weak D match, TRBD1 (5 bases). CDR1 DFQATT and CDR2 SNEGSKA come from the germline V gene (reference sequence). V was clipped by 0 bases and J by 4 bases, with 13 bases between them. This CDR3 has 15 amino acids. The CDR3: CSARDPSWGGNTIYF. In DNA form, the CDR3 reads TGCAGTGCTAGAGATCCCTCTTGGGGCGGAAACACCATATATTTT.

This clonotype showed up many times. V usage is TRBV28 and J usage is TRBJ2-5; 7 nucleotides agree with TRBD1. V was clipped by 6 bases and J by 5 bases; unmatched bases: 12. Germline CDR1 is MDHEN and CDR2 is SYDVKM. The CDR3 contains 15 residues. The CDR3 region has the DNA TGTGCCAGCAGGTCGGCCGGGACAGCTGGGGAGACCCAGTACTTC. Amino acid sequence: CASRSAGTAGETQYF.

V usage is TRBV30 and J usage is TRBJ1-1, with TRBD1 as a possible D gene (5 bases). V was trimmed by 4 bases and J by 4 bases, leaving 13 bases between them. Germline V gene sequence: CDR1 GTSNPN, CDR2 SVGIG (reference sequence). The CDR3 is 13 residues long. CDR3 sequence reads: CAWNTGTPTEAFF. For the CDR3, the DNA is TGTGCCTGGAACACCGGGACCCCCACTGAAGCTTTCTTT.

This clonotype was detected ten times or more. The rearrangement links TRBV5-6 to TRBJ1-1; D gene unclear. The CDR3 extends over 16 amino acids. The V gene's germline CDR1 is SGHDT and CDR2 YYEEEE. Trimming removed 4 bases from V and 3 bases from J, with 19 bases in between. The CDR3 nucleotides are TGTGCCAGCAGCCCCTCCGGAGCAATAACGGACACTGAAGCTTTCTTT. Encoded protein: CASSPSGAITDTEAFF.

A few counts support this clonotype. The chain carries TRBV20-1 and TRBJ2-7, with a weak D call TRBD2 (6 bases). This CDR3 is 13 amino acids long. Germline V gene data show CDR1 as DFQATT and CDR2 as SNEGSKA (reference sequence). Trimming removed 4 bases from V and 6 bases from J, with 16 bases in between. The DNA of the CDR3 is TGCAGTGCTATGGCGGGGAACCGTTTCGAGCAGTACTTC. This encodes CSAMAGNRFEQYF.

This clonotype was observed many times. The chain couples TRBV18 to TRBJ2-5, with D unclear. Trimming stripped 3 bases from V and 3 bases from J, with 8 bases between. This CDR3 spans 13 amino acids. Germline-derived CDR1 and CDR2 are KGHSH and LQKENI. This chain's CDR3 is CASSPGRKETQYF. The CDR3 nucleotides read TGTGCCAGCTCACCGGGCAGAAAAGAGACCCAGTACTTC.

This clonotype was recorded a few times. This sequence joins TRBV20-1 and TRBJ1-6, with 10 bases identical to TRBD1. In germline, CDR1 is DFQATT, CDR2 SNEGSKA (reference sequence). V was clipped by 2 bases and J by 5 bases; unmatched bases: 6. CDR3 length equals 16 residues. CDR3 DNA: TGCAGTGCTAGATTGACAGGGGGCACGAATAATTCACCCCTCCACTTT. Encoded protein: CSARLTGGTNNSPLHF.

This clonotype was found a few times. The chain is built from TRBV7-9 and TRBJ1-1, with TRBD1 matching 8 bases. The CDR3 extends over 15 amino acids. Trimming took 4 bases from V and 4 from J; bases not matched to a gene: 8. CDR1 and CDR2 (germline): SEHNR, FQNEAQ (reference sequence). The CDR3 region is CASSSPQGAGTEAFF. CDR3 sequence (DNA): TGTGCCAGCAGCTCACCTCAGGGGGCAGGCACTGAAGCTTTCTTT. The full variable domain, completed using reference TRBV7-9 and TRBJ1-1, is DTGVSQNPRHKITKRGQNVTFRCDPISEHNRLYWYRQTLGQGPEFLTYFQNEAQLEKSRLLSDRFSAERPKGSFSTLEIQRTEQGDSAMYLCASSSPQGAGTEAFFGQGTRLTVV.

This clonotype was observed many times. The rearrangement joins TRBV7-8 to TRBJ2-4; D possibly corresponds to TRBD1 (5 bases). Per the germline V gene, CDR1 is SGHVS and CDR2 is FQNEAQ. This CDR3 has 13 amino acids. V was shortened by 5 bases and J by 6 bases, with 11 bases between the two germline ends. CDR3 sequence (DNA): TGTGCCAGCAGCCAAGACAGCGCAAACATTCAGTACTTC. Protein: CASSQDSANIQYF.

Ten or more counts support this clonotype. The chain has TRBV28 and TRBJ1-1; D is perhaps TRBD1 (5 bases). Germline CDR1 and CDR2: MDHEN and SYDVKM. Trimming took 6 bases from V and 0 from J, leaving 17 bases between them. The CDR3 is 16 residues long. The CDR3 spells CASRPGGMGMNTEAFF. The CDR3 DNA sequence: TGTGCCAGCAGACCGGGGGGAATGGGCATGAACACTGAAGCTTTCTTT. Based on the CDR3 plus reference TRBV28 and TRBJ1-1, the full variable domain is DVKVTQSSRYLVKRTGEKVFLECVQDMDHENMFWYRQDPGLGLRLIYFSYDVKMKEKGDIPEGYSVSREKKERFSLILESASTNQTSMYLCASRPGGMGMNTEAFFGQGTRLTVV.

This clonotype occurred many times. The J gene is TRBJ2-7, the V gene TRBV7-2; 8 nucleotides align to TRBD1. Trimming cost V 5 bases and J 1 base; bases outside gene matches: 4. CDR3 length: 14 residues. Per the germline V gene, CDR1 is SGHTA and CDR2 is FQGNSA. CDR3 loop: CASSPRQGSYEQYF. The DNA of the CDR3 is TGTGCCAGCAGCCCTCGACAGGGGTCCTACGAGCAGTACTTC.

This clonotype was counted many times. The chain recombines TRBV28 with TRBJ1-5; TRBD1 might be the D (5 bases). The germline V gene encodes CDR1 MDHEN and CDR2 SYDVKM. This CDR3 contains 17 residues. V was cut by 5 bases and J by 2 bases, with 19 bases left in between. CDR3 DNA: TGTGCCAGCAGTCGTGTCGGTTTAACGGGGGGCAATCAGCCCCAGCATTTT. Protein sequence: CASSRVGLTGGNQPQHF.

The rearrangement joins TRBV5-4 to TRBJ1-4; 8 bases map to TRBD1. After removal of 4 bases from V and 7 bases from J, the junction contained 12 bases not matched to a gene. The CDR3 spans 16 residues. Per germline, CDR1 SGHNT and CDR2 YYREEE (reference sequence). CDR3 region: CASSPRSTGGVEKLFF. Written as DNA, the CDR3 is TGTGCCAGCAGCCCCAGATCTACAGGGGGAGTTGAAAAACTGTTTTTT. The whole variable domain, remainder taken from reference TRBV5-4 and TRBJ1-4, is ETGVTQSPTHLIKTRGQQVTLRCSSQSGHNTVSWYQQALGQGPQFIFQYYREEENGRGNFPPRFSGLQFPNYSSELNVNALELDDSALYLCASSPRSTGGVEKLFFGSGTQLSVL.

There are many counts of this clonotype. The chain carries TRBV2 and TRBJ1-2; unclear D gene. Germline V gene lookup returns CDR1 SNHLY and CDR2 FYNNEI. CDR3 length equals 15 residues. The ends were cut back, 1 base at V and 0 bases at J, with 9 bases in the middle. CDR3 protein: CASSEDPRSNYGYTF. CDR3 nucleotides: TGTGCCAGCAGTGAAGATCCAAGATCTAACTATGGCTACACCTTC.

The chain combines TRBV7-2 with TRBJ2-1, with TRBD2 as a possible D gene (5 bases). The V end lost 3 bases, the J end lost 0 bases, and 9 bases lay between the germline ends. The CDR3 spans 15 residues. Per the germline V gene, CDR1 is SGHTA and CDR2 is FQGNSA. As DNA, the CDR3 is TGTGCCAGCAGCTTGAACCGGGACTCCTACAATGAGCAGTTCTTC. This sequence encodes CASSLNRDSYNEQFF.

This clonotype was recorded a few times. The chain is built from TRBV30 and TRBJ2-7; 7 bases are shared with TRBD1. The V and J ends lost 4 bases and 5 bases, in that order; junction bases with no gene match: 8. The CDR3 extends over 13 amino acids. CDR1 GTSNPN and CDR2 SVGIG come from the germline V gene (reference sequence). The CDR3 DNA follows: TGTGCCTGGAACCGACAGGGTATCCACGAGCAGTACTTC. It codes for CAWNRQGIHEQYF.

The chain couples TRBV20-1 to TRBJ2-5; 10 positions match TRBD1. The junction had 14 bases not matched to a gene; V was cut back by 6 bases and J by 4 bases. Germline loops: CDR1 DFQATT, CDR2 SNEGSKA (reference sequence). The CDR3 extends over 16 amino acids. The CDR3 spells CSATKGGQGRGETQYF. The CDR3 nucleotides read TGCAGTGCAACCAAAGGGGGACAGGGGAGGGGAGAGACCCAGTACTTC.

The gene calls are TRBV29-1 and TRBJ2-3; TRBD2 is a possible D gene (5 bases). CDR1 is SQVTM and CDR2 is ANQGSEA in the germline V gene. V shed 4 bases and J shed 4 bases, with 12 bases lying between them. The CDR3 length is 13 residues. CDR3 in amino acids: CSVASPPPDTQYF. In nucleotides, the CDR3 is TGCAGCGTTGCTAGCCCTCCGCCAGATACGCAGTATTTT.

The V gene is TRBV25-1, the J gene TRBJ1-6; D not resolved. The CDR3 covers 15 residues. Germline CDR1 reads MGHDK; CDR2 reads SYGVNS. Trimming removed 3 bases from V and 4 bases from J, with 10 bases in between. The CDR3 coding sequence is TGTGCCAGCAGTGACCTGGACCCATATAATTCACCCCTCCACTTT. Its protein is CASSDLDPYNSPLHF.

The chain links TRBV25-1 to TRBJ1-3; D is ambiguous. Trimming shortened V by 1 base and J by 0 bases, and 10 bases separated the two germline ends. Germline CDR1 MGHDK, CDR2 SYGVNS. This CDR3 has 16 amino acids. CDR3 amino acids: CASSEWPMGSGNTIYF. The CDR3 region has the DNA TGTGCCAGCAGTGAATGGCCGATGGGCTCTGGAAACACCATATATTTT.